One sample yielded the 8 T cell receptor beta chains listed below, sequenced in a study of blood T cell repertoires in COVID-19. Assay: immunoSEQ multiplex PCR; the TCRdb copy retains only in-frame clones and omits some. The table shows about 200,000 clones, with roughly 85% occurring only once. The sample taken for sequencing was peripheral blood. These receptor sequences come from a man between 60 and 70 years old with active or convalescent COVID-19.

This clone was counted a single time. This chain joins TRBV4-1 and TRBJ1-2; D might be TRBD1 (5 bases). Germline V lookup: CDR1 MGHRA, CDR2 YSYEKL. V was pared by 0 bases and J by 3 bases, with 11 bases between. This CDR3 is built from 15 residues. The CDR3: CASSQDREDDYGYTF. CDR3 coding DNA: TGCGCCAGCAGCCAAGACAGGGAGGATGACTATGGCTACACCTTC.

This rearrangement joins TRBV2 to TRBJ2-5; D may be TRBD1 (6 bases). V lost 7 bases and J lost 2, with 8 bases in between. Germline V CDR1 and CDR2: SNHLY, FYNNEI. This CDR3 region has 12 residues. The CDR3 bases are TGTGCCAGCAAGGACAGTCAAGAGACCCAGTACTTC. This codes for CASKDSQETQYF.

The chain couples TRBV6-6 to TRBJ2-3, with TRBD2 matching over 8 bases. V shed 4 bases, J shed 2 bases, and the junction held 5 bases outside the gene matches. Per the germline V gene, CDR1 is MNHNY and CDR2 is SVGAGI (reference sequence). This CDR3 spans 15 amino acids. The CDR3 reads CASSSTGGPTDTQYF. For the CDR3, the DNA is TGTGCCAGCAGTTCCACGGGGGGGCCCACAGATACGCAGTATTTT.

This clone appeared a few times. The chain is built from TRBV19 and TRBJ2-1; TRBD2 matches at 10 bases. In germline, CDR1 is LNHDA, CDR2 SQIVND (reference sequence). Trimming at V came to 6 bases and at J to 7 bases, leaving 15 bases not matched to a gene. This CDR3 contains 17 residues. The CDR3 DNA reads TGTGCCAGTAGACCGGGACTAGCGAGAAGGGTGAAGAATGAGCAGTTCTTC. Amino acids: CASRPGLARRVKNEQFF.

The chain joins TRBV18 to TRBJ1-2, with D perhaps matching TRBD1 (6 bases). The germline gives CDR1 KGHSH, CDR2 LQKENI. This CDR3 has 15 residues. V was pared by 5 bases and J by 0 bases, with 13 bases between. The CDR3 nucleotides are TGTGCCAGCTCAGAAGGCAGGGGCGCTAACTATGGCTACACCTTC. Its translation is CASSEGRGANYGYTF. The variable domain in full, with the rest retrieved from reference TRBV18 and TRBJ1-2, is NAGVMQNPRHLVRRRGQEARLRCSPMKGHSHVYWYRQLPEEGLKFMVYLQKENIIDESGMPKERFSAEFPKEGPSILRIQQVVRGDSAAYFCASSEGRGANYGYTFGSGTRLTVV.

V is TRBV24-1 and J is TRBJ2-7, with D possibly TRBD1 on 6 matching bases. The CDR3 is 14 amino acids. V lost 4 bases, J lost 0 bases, and 9 bases lay in between. Germline V gene sequence: CDR1 KGHDR, CDR2 SFDVKD. CDR3 in DNA: TGTGCCACCAGTGAGACAGGTAGCTCCTACGAGCAGTACTTC. It codes for CATSETGSSYEQYF.

The CDR3 nucleotides read TGTGCCAGCAGTGCGACACCTACCTACGAGCAGTACTTC. It translates to CASSATPTYEQYF. V usage is TRBV12-3 or TRBV12-4 and J usage is TRBJ2-7; the D is unclear. The CDR3 runs 13 residues. V shed 5 bases and J shed 2 bases, with 10 bases lying between them.

This clone has more than one count but fewer than ten. The chain combines TRBV9 with TRBJ1-2, with TRBD1 as a possible D gene (5 bases). Germline V gene sequence: CDR1 SGDLS, CDR2 YYNGEE. Trimming cost V 4 bases and J 0 bases, with 13 bases left between them. The CDR3 has 15 amino acids. CDR3 sequence: CASSLRGIANYGYTF. The CDR3 nucleotides are TGTGCCAGCAGCCTCCGGGGGATAGCTAACTATGGCTACACCTTC.